Detailed here is one TCR beta chain. This CDR3 contains 14 residues. V was pared by 3 bases and J by 6 bases, with 4 bases of the junction left unmatched. The germline V gene has CDR1 LNHNV and CDR2 YYDKDF (reference sequence). This sample is drawn from a study of blood T cell repertoires in COVID-19. Turning to the study itself: Spain, Italy and the United States supplied samples that represented acute and convalescent COVID-19.

Under the authors' procedure: Researchers report that nucleated cell counts were estimated from reference gene primer amplification. TCRdb's table, derived via immunoSEQ multiplex PCR, lists solely in-frame clones and lacks some. V, J and clone size derive from that table, while D and trimming were established from the DNA sequence. This sample has some 370,000 clones, with 75% to 90% found just once. The chain uses TRBV15 and TRBJ2-7; TRBD1 aligns across 11 bases. This clonotype was sampled from a woman in her forties or fifties who had recovered from COVID-19. The material sequenced was PBMCs or T cells enriched from blood (not recorded which). CDR3: CATSRVGTGGEQYF. DNA for the CDR3: TGTGCCACCAGCAGGGTAGGGACAGGGGGCGAGCAGTACTTC.